Reported below is one TCR beta chain. Its antigen is not known. The data were taken from a study of CD8+ T cells in alopecia areata. Study-level points and caveats: Greater clonality was observed in lesional scalp samples, especially alopecia totalis/universalis, versus normal scalp.

CDR1 MNHEY and CDR2 SVGAGI come from the germline V gene. The CDR3 is 14 residues long. The ends lost 5 bases at V and 1 base at J; junction bases unmatched: 3. Extraction and reverse transcription of RNA yielded cDNA as the sequencing template. Measured with immunoSEQ multiplex PCR; TCRdb has only the in-frame clones, and not every one. The data hold 110,000 or so clones, with less than 60% observed a single time. Treatment meaning: oral pan-JAK inhibitor, 5-10 mg twice daily. Samples from alopecia areata patients were lesional scalp punch biopsies and peripheral blood. The V and J genes are TRBV6-5 and TRBJ2-5, with 8 bases aligning to TRBD2. The sequencing here drew on CD4+ T cells sorted from blood, taken at week 24, from a patient treated with tofacitinib. This sequence originates from a human donor with alopecia areata. CDR3: CASSPGGAQETQYF. The DNA for the CDR3 is TGTGCCAGCAGTCCCGGGGGGGCCCAAGAGACCCAGTACTTC.